The clone carrying this T cell receptor (beta chain) was seen only a few times. The antigen remains undetermined. The germline CDR1 and CDR2 sequences are MNHEY and SVGAGI. This CDR3 is built from 12 residues. Between the trimmed V and J ends, which lost 6 bases and 2 bases, there was a span of 8 bases. TCRbeta library construction was performed incorporating unique molecular identifiers. TCRdb reprocessed the PCR reads via MiXCR and lists one record per CDR3 protein. The sample has 250,000 to 300,000 distinct CDR3 sequences, just over 7.5% seen once. This record belongs to a study of T-cell reconstitution after alpha-beta-depleted transplantation in children. Whole-study findings and limits: By about two months after transplant, alpha-beta T cells reportedly arose from several hundred graft clones that had expanded. One year post-transplant, T-cell counts and diversity were largely derived from T cells produced anew.

The sequencing here drew on peripheral blood, taken 360 days after TCRalphabeta/CD19-depleted stem cell transplant. The V and J genes are TRBV6-5 and TRBJ2-7; D is unresolved. The sequence came from a female patient aged 2-15 years who had a stem cell transplant for Fanconi anemia, so the T cells may come from the graft donor. The CDR3 bases are TGTGCCAGCAGGACGGTAACCTACGAGCAGTACTTC. Its translation: CASRTVTYEQYF.